This T cell receptor (beta chain) derives from a study of cytomegalovirus exposure and HLA in healthy donors (dated by TCRdb to 2016 to 2017). Regarding the research as a whole: An earlier analysis of 587 of the donors reported roughly 270 Gb of sequence data and 117 million unique TCR beta sequences from about 200 million T cells. About 280 gigabases of sequencing data and 70 million to 85 million unique TCR sequences were included in an early release covering around 600 HLA-typed donors. The genetic ancestry cluster associated with self-reported Caucasian donors included 70% to 85% of the roughly 400 genotyped donors. The aim of the study was to test whether cataloging public T cell receptors could identify signatures of past pathogen exposure. The T cell repertoires of around 670 subjects were profiled by immunosequencing and related to cytomegalovirus serostatus. A separate validation cohort of 100 to 150 different subjects was used in addition to the roughly 620-subject first cohort. The study combined high-throughput TCR immunosequencing, statistical association of individual TCRs with disease status, and machine learning to predict cytomegalovirus infection status. In a later analysis, previously published TCR beta repertoires from 550 to 750 donors were re-analyzed and high-resolution HLA genotyping was added so that TCR occurrence patterns could be studied. In the later analysis, no new phenotypic data were used to find candidate immune exposures; instead, reliance was placed on TCR beta sequences and their occurrence across donors. In an earlier analysis of around 540 of the donors, high-throughput TCR beta sequencing was used to judge whether each TCR beta V gene segment behaved as functional or pseudogenic. Alongside the repertoire data, information on donor age, sex, ethnicity and CMV serostatus was compiled. A later genetic analysis took genome-wide SNP genotypes for 398 of the 666 donors and used that subset as a discovery cohort. All discovery cohort repertoires had been generated on a single sequencing platform. HLA typing covered class I and class II loci at four-digit resolution. Typing coverage varied by locus: roughly 629-640 donors for A, B, C, DRB1 and DQB1; more than 500 for DQA1; over 600 for DPA1; 450 to 480 for DPB1. Because of strong linkage in the cohort, roughly five DR-DQ haplotypes were treated as single units for association and clustering. On average, about 200,000 unique TCR beta nucleotide sequences were sequenced per donor among 398 genotyped donors of the cohort, with 15% to 20% of those sequences being non-productive. Broad study findings and their caveats: This cohort had only TCR beta chains sequenced, and the lack of alpha or paired-chain data limited which features could be detected. Because counts were too low, seventeen rarely observed V segments, including chromosome 9 orphons, were excluded from the earlier analysis of several hundred of the donors. An earlier analysis of approximately 540 of the donors showed that most TCR beta V segments appeared in productive rearrangements either about 87% or about 30% of the time, which broadly matched IMGT annotations. A further reported finding was that TCR beta sequences accurately predicted the HLA-A and HLA-B alleles for most subjects in the first cohort. A group of highly shared sequence variants was considered likely to be a technical artifact of the sequencing pipeline. According to a later analysis, parvovirus B19, influenza, CMV and Epstein-Barr virus appeared linked to several top co-occurrence clusters. In a later genetic analysis, a missense DCLRE1C variant was associated with V-gene and J-gene trimming of TCR beta chains, and the association was replicated in an independent cohort. Most TCR sequences were seen in very few donors, while some public TCRs were found in many individuals. In the study, around 150 TCR beta chains were listed as associated with cytomegalovirus. In a later analysis, the rate of TCR association differed among HLA loci, with DRB1 alleles having the most associated TCRs and HLA-C alleles having the fewest. A few of the identified cytomegalovirus-associated TCR beta chains were confirmed in vitro to be specific for cytomegalovirus antigens. It was suggested by the authors that the approach could potentially be generalized to other disease states and immunological phenotypes. Assigning TCR associations to individual alleles was difficult when HLA alleles, especially DR and DQ, strongly co-occurred. At a false discovery rate of 0.05, a later analysis linked some 18,000 TCR beta sequences to specific HLA alleles. In a later analysis, HLA-associated TCR beta chains showed more clonal expansion and lower generation probabilities than non-associated chains that were equally common. Some IMGT-functional V segments, including TRBV6-2 and TRBV6-3, could not be distinguished by the 87-base-pair reads and were therefore excluded. The classifier was reported to diagnose cytomegalovirus status with high specificity and sensitivity in both the original and validation cohorts. Correlated functional status among segregating V segments might reflect linkage disequilibrium, but an unknown experimental factor could not be ruled out. Sequencing depth was assumed to be roughly uniform across donors in the presence/absence analyses, though that assumption may not hold. According to a later genetic analysis, donors in an Asian-associated ancestry cluster had fewer N-insertions in productive TCRs than the approximately 710-donor mean. A later analysis found that most CMV-associated TCR beta chains appeared HLA-restricted, with HLA associations seemingly driven largely by CMV exposure. Because HLA typing was missing for some donors at each locus, association tests included only the typed subset. Immune exposure information for the cohort was limited to CMV serostatus.

In total, roughly 670 healthy bone marrow donors made up the cohort. At the time of sampling, every cohort member was nominally healthy, though immune exposures that went unrecorded were likely present. The donor was CMV seronegative and was included in the group of 352 seronegative cohort members. Each donor provided a peripheral blood sample, and peripheral blood mononuclear cells were used for TCR beta sequencing. Genomic DNA was extracted from the blood cell samples with the Qiagen DNeasy Blood Extraction Kit. From the germline V gene, CDR1 is MDHEN and CDR2 is SYDVKM. Deletion took 4 bases off V and 8 bases off J, with a span of 17 bases between the germline ends. The CDR3 contains 14 residues, cysteine and phenylalanine counted. The retained sequence is limited to the CDR3, 42 bases, with the frame set at the first base. Libraries were prepared through the immunoSEQ multiplex PCR assay. For the multiplex PCR, a mixture combining 60 forward primers for TCR Vbeta segments and 13 reverse primers for TCR Jbeta segments was used. Amplification of the CDR3 region of rearranged TCR beta genes was performed with a multiplex PCR assay on genomic DNA. The Illumina HiSeq System was used to sequence the amplified TCR beta libraries as 87-base-pair reads. As for how the authors treated the data: In a later analysis, tens of millions of unique TCR beta chains were counted across the 500 to 850 repertoires, and approximately 9.9 million of these chains were shared by at least two donors. To remove PCR and sequencing errors, raw reads were error-corrected and collapsed into unique sequences using a nearest-neighbor algorithm that merged closely related sequences. Alignment of CDR3 sequences to IMGT reference sequences was used to assign V, D and J gene segments. For a sequence to be retained, a match of at least six nucleotides was required to both a V gene segment and a J gene segment. A rearrangement counted as productive if the CDR3 had no stop codons and remained in frame with V and J, and every other rearrangement counted as non-productive. CDR3 was defined by IMGT convention, running from the second conserved V-encoded cysteine to the conserved J-encoded phenylalanine. In an earlier analysis of 587 of the donors, sequences lacking an unambiguous match to a single V gene segment were excluded. In an earlier analysis of about 590 of the donors, a V segment was called functional when productive rearrangements were above 56.7%, and segregating when the standard deviation between donors exceeded 5%. To diagnose cytomegalovirus status from the catalog of TCR beta chain sequences, a statistical classification framework was built. In a later analysis, TCR nucleotide sequences were compared against IMGT/GENE-DB human TR gene sequences so that V and J genes could be assigned. A later analysis assigned CDR3 sequences and most-parsimonious VDJ recombination scenarios with the TCRdist pipeline. In a later analysis, each TCR beta chain was defined by its CDR3 amino acid sequence together with its V-gene family, and reads without a unique V-gene family were excluded. As a way to deal with suspected cross-contamination and a sequencing artifact, a later analysis dropped over 550 nucleotide sequences that were highly shared and had low generation probability. For each public chain, a later analysis derived a clonal expansion index from normalized ranks of inferred template counts within each repertoire. A later analysis computed generation probabilities with a VDJ recombination model fitted to out-of-frame rearrangements, and checked the results against IGoR. Hypergeometric tests were used in a later analysis to score TCR-TCR, TCR-HLA and TCR-CMV co-occurrence, with a repertoire-size bias correction applied to the TCR pairs. False discovery rates were estimated in a later analysis by permuting HLA or CMV assignments 20 times. In a later analysis, co-occurring TCRs were grouped using DBSCAN, with TCRdist sequence similarity added in when clustering inside HLA-allele-positive subsets. Repertoires with fewer than 30,000 or more than 120,000 public chains, plus five repertoires with anomalous nucleotide sharing, were excluded from co-occurrence clustering. Here the immuneACCESS table is served through TCRdb, limited to in-frame sequences with V and J called. Missing clones are a known gap in these copies; in checked studies unresolved V genes cover under half, and the rest lacks a known reason. V, J and clone size reflect that table, while D and trimming were determined from the DNA. Across this sample there are 150,000 or so clones, with roughly 80% seen only once. The ten largest clones capture about 15% of the sample.

This clone was detected a few times. No antigen is known for it. Base qualities are missing; no much larger clone stands one base away. Rearrangement joined TRBV28 to TRBJ1-1, with no D gene named confidently. This clonotype originated in a woman aged 35 to 49 in good health and CMV-seronegative. Sequenced sample: PBMCs. CDR3 sequence: CASSSWSHPPEAFF. The DNA is TGTGCCAGCAGTTCATGGTCACACCCCCCGGAAGCTTTCTTT. Where the CDR3 stops, the reference TRBV28 and TRBJ1-1 genes take over; the full variable domain is DVKVTQSSRYLVKRTGEKVFLECVQDMDHENMFWYRQDPGLGLRLIYFSYDVKMKEKGDIPEGYSVSREKKERFSLILESASTNQTSMYLCASSSWSHPPEAFFGQGTRLTVV.